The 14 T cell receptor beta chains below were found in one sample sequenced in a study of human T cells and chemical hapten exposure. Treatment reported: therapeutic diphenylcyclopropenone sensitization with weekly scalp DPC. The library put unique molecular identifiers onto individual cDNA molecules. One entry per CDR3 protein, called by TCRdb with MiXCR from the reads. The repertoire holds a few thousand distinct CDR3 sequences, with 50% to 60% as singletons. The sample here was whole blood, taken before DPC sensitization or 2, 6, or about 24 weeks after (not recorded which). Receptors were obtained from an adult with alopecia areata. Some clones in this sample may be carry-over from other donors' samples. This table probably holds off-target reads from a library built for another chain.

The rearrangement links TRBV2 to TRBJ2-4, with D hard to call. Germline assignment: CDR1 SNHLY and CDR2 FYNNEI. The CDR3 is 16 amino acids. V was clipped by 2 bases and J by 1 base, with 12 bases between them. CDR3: CASSEPGRAAKNIQYF. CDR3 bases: TGTGCCAGCAGTGAACCGGGTAGGGCGGCCAAAAACATTCAGTACTTC.

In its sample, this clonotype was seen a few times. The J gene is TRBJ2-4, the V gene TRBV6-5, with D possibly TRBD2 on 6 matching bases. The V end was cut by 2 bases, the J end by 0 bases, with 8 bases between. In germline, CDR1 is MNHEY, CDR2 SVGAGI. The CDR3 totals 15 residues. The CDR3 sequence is CASSYGGIAKNIQYF. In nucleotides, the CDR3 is TGTGCCAGCAGTTACGGGGGGATAGCCAAAAACATTCAGTACTTC.

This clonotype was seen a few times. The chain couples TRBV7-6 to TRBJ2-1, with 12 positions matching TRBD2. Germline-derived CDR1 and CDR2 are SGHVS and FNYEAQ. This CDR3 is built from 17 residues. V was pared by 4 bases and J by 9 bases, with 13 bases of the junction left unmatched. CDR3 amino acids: CASSSHYSSGRATEQFF. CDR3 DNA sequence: TGTGCCAGCAGCTCCCATTATTCTAGCGGGAGGGCCACTGAGCAGTTCTTC.

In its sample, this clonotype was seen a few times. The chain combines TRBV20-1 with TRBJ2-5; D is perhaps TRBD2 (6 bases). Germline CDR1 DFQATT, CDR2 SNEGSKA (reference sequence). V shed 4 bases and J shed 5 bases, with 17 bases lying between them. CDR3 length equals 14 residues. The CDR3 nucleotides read TGCAGTGCTATAACGTACCCCCGGGGGGAGACCCAGTACTTC. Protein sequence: CSAITYPRGETQYF.

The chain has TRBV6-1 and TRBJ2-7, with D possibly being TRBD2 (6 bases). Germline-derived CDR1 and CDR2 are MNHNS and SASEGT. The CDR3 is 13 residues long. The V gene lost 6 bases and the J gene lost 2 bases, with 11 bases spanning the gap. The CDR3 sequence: CASSLGGTYEQYF. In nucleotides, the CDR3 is TGTGCCAGCAGCCTCGGAGGGACCTACGAGCAGTACTTC.

The CDR3 region is CASSELAGEGNEQFF. The CDR3 DNA follows: TGTGCCAGCAGCGAACTAGCGGGAGAGGGCAATGAGCAGTTCTTC. The chain joins TRBV6-4 to TRBJ2-1; 11 nucleotides match TRBD2. J lost 6 bases, V lost 6 bases, and 7 bases had no gene match. Germline V gene sequence: CDR1 MRHNA, CDR2 SNTAGT. The CDR3 runs 15 residues.

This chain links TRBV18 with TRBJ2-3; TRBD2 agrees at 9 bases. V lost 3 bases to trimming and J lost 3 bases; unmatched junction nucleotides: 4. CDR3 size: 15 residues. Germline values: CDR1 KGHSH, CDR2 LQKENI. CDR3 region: CASSPGAGGTDTQYF. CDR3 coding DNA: TGTGCCAGCTCACCGGGAGCGGGAGGAACAGATACGCAGTATTTT.

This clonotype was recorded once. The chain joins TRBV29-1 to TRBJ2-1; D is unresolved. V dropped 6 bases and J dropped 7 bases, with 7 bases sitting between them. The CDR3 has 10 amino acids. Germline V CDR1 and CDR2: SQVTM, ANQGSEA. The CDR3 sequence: CSVGRNEQFF. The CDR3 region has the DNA TGCAGCGTAGGACGGAATGAGCAGTTCTTC.

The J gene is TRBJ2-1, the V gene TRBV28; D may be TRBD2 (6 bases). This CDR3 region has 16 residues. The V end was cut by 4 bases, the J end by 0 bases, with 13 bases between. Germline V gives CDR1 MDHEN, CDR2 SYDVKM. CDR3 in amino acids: CASSSWDSISYNEQFF. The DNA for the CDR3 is TGTGCCAGCAGTTCATGGGACTCTATCTCCTACAATGAGCAGTTCTTC. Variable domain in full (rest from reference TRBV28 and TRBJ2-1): DVKVTQSSRYLVKRTGEKVFLECVQDMDHENMFWYRQDPGLGLRLIYFSYDVKMKEKGDIPEGYSVSREKKERFSLILESASTNQTSMYLCASSSWDSISYNEQFFGPGTRLTVL.

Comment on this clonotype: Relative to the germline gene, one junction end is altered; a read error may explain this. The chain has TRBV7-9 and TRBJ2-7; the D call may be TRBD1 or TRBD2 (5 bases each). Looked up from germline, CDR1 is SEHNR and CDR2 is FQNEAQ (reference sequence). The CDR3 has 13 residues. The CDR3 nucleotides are TGTGCCAGCAGCTTACCGGGACCTACTCGCCGGCACTTC. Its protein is CASSLPGPTRRHF.

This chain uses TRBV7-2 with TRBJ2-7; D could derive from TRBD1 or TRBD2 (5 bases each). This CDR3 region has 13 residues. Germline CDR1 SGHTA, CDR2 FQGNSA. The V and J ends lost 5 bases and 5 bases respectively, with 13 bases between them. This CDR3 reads CASSPDMGHEQYF. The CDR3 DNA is TGTGCCAGCAGCCCCGATATGGGACACGAGCAGTACTTC. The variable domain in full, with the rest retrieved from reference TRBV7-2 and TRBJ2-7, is GAGVSQSPSNKVTEKGKDVELRCDPISGHTALYWYRQSLGQGLEFLIYFQGNSAPDKSGLPSDRFSAERTGGSVSTLTIQRTQQEDSAVYLCASSPDMGHEQYFGPGTRLTVT.

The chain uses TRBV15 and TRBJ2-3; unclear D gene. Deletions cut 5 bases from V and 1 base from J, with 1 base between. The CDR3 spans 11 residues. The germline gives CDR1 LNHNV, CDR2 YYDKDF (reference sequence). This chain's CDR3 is CATSRTDTQYF. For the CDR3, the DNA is TGTGCCACCAGCCGCACAGATACGCAGTATTTT.

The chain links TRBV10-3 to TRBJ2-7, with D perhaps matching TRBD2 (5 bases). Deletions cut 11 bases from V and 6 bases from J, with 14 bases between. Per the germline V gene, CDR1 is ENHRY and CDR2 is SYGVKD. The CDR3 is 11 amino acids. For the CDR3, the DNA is TGTGCCGCTGGCTTGGGGAGCGAGCAGTACTTC. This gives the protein CAAGLGSEQYF.

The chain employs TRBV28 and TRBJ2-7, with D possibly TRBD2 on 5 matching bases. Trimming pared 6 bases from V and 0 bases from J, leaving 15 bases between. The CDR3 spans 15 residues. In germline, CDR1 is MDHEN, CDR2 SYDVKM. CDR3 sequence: CASRARDRRSYEQYF. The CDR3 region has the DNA TGTGCCAGCAGGGCCCGGGATCGACGCTCCTACGAGCAGTACTTC.